This TCR beta chain was retrieved from a study of blood T cell repertoires in COVID-19. Methods used by the authors: Amplification from reference gene primers served as the basis for estimated nucleated cell counts. Data came from immunoSEQ multiplex PCR; TCRdb stores just in-frame clones and leaves some out. The V and J calls and clone size were taken over from that table, and D and trimming were inferred from the DNA. Among over 200,000 clones listed, 85% to 90% were seen once. A few counts support this clone. In germline, CDR1 is DFQATT, CDR2 SNEGSKA (reference sequence). The V segment lost 3 bases and the J segment 3 bases; nucleotides outside the gene matches: 11. The CDR3 contains 16 residues. Individuals drawn from under 30 US areas were roughly 18 to 100 years old.

The material sequenced was PBMCs or T cells enriched from blood (not recorded which). This sequence joins TRBV20-1 and TRBJ1-2; 9 positions agree with TRBD1. This clonotype originated in a man aged 30 to 45 who had been exposed to COVID-19. The CDR3 DNA reads as TGCAGTGCTAGTGTACTAGGGGGGACAGGGTACTATGGCTACACCTTC. Translated: CSASVLGGTGYYGYTF.